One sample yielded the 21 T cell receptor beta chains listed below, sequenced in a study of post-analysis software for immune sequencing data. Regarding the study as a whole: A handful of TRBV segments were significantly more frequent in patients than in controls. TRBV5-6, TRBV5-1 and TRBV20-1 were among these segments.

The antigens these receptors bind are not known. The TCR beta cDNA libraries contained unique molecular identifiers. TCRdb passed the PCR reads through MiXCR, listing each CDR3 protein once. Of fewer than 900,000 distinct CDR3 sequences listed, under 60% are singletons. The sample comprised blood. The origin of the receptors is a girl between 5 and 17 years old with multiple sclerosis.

CDR3: CASSARDRGLSNYGYTF. DNA for the CDR3: TGTGCCAGCAGCGCACGGGACAGGGGGCTTTCTAACTATGGCTACACCTTC. The gene calls are TRBV5-5 and TRBJ1-2, with 12 bases that match TRBD1. V lost 4 bases, J lost 0 bases, and 7 bases stayed unmatched. Germline V gene sequence: CDR1 SGHKS, CDR2 YYEKEE (reference sequence). The length of the CDR3 is 17 residues. The full variable domain, its missing parts supplied by reference TRBV5-5 and TRBJ1-2, is DAGVTQSPTHLIKTRGQQVTLRCSPISGHKSVSWYQQVLGQGPQFIFQYYEKEERGRGNFPDRFSARQFPNYSSELNVNALLLGDSALYLCASSARDRGLSNYGYTFGSGTRLTVV.

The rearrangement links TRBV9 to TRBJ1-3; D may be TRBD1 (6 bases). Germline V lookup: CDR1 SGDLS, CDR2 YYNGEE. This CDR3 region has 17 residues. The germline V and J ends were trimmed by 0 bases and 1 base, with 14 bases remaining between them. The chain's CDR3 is CASSVGSGAFSGNTIYF. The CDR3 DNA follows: TGTGCCAGCAGCGTAGGCTCAGGGGCCTTTTCTGGAAACACCATATATTTT.

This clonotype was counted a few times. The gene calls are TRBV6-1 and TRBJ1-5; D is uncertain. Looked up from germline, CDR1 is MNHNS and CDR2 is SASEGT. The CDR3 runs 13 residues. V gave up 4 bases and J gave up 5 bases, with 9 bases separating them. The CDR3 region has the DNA TGTGCCAGCAGTGCCCTAAATCATCAGCCCCAGCATTTT. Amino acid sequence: CASSALNHQPQHF.

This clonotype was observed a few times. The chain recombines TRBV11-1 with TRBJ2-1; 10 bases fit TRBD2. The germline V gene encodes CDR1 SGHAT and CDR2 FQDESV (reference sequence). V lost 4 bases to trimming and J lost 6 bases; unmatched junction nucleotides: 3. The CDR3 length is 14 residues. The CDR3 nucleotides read TGTGCCAGCAGCTACAGCGGGAGGGGCAATGAGCAGTTCTTC. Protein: CASSYSGRGNEQFF.

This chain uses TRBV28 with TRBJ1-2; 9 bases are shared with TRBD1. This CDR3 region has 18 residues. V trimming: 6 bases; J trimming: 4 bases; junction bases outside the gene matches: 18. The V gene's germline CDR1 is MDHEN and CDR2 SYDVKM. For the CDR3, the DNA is TGTGCCAGCAGCGTACCGGGACAGGGAATTGGAAGCGGCTATGGCTACACCTTC. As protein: CASSVPGQGIGSGYGYTF.

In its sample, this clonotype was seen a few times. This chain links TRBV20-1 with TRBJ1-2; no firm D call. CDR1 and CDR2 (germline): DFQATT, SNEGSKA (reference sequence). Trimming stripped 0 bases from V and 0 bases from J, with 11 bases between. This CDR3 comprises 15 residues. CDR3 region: CSARDRLLANYGYTF. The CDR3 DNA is TGCAGTGCTAGAGATCGCCTTCTAGCTAACTATGGCTACACCTTC.

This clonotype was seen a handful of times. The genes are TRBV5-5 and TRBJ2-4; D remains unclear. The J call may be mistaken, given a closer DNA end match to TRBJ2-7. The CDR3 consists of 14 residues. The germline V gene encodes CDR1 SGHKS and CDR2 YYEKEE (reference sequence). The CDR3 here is CASSLGSASYEQYF. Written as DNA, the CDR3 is TGTGCCAGCAGCTTGGGGAGTGCGTCCTACGAGCAGTACTTC.

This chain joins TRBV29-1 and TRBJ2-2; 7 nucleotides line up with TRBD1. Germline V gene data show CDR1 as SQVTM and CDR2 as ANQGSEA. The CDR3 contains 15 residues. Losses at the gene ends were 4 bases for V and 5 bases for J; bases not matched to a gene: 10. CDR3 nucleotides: TGCAGCGTTGGCCTTGGGACAGTACCTACCGGGGAGCTGTTTTTT. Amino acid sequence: CSVGLGTVPTGELFF.

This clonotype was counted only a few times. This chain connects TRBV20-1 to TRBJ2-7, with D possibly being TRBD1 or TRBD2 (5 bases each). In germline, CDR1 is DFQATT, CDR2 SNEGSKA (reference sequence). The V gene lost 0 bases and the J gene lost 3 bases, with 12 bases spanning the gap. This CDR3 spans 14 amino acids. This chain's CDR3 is CSAREAGTHYEQYF. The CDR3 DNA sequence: TGCAGTGCTAGAGAGGCAGGGACCCACTACGAGCAGTACTTC.

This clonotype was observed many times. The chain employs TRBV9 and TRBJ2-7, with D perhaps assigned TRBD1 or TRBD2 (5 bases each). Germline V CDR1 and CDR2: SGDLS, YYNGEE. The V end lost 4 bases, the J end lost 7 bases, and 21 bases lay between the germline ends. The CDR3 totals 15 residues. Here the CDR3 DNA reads TGTGCCAGCAGCCCACAAGACGGCTTGTGGGGGGAGCAGTACTTC. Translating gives CASSPQDGLWGEQYF.

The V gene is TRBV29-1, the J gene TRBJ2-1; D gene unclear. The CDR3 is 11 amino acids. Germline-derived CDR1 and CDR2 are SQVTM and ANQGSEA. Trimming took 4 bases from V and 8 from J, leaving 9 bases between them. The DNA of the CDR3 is TGCAGCGTTGGGGTTCAGTATGAGCAGTTCTTC. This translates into CSVGVQYEQFF.

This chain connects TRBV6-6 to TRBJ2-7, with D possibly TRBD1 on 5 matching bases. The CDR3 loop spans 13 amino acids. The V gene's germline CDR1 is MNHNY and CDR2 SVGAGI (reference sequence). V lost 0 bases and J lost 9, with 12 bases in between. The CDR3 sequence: CASSYSVQGGQYF. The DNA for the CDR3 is TGTGCCAGCAGTTACTCAGTCCAGGGCGGGCAGTACTTC.

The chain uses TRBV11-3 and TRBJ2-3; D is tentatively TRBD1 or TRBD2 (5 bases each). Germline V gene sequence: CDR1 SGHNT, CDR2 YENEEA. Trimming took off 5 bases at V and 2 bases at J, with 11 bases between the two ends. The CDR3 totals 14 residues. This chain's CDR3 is CASSPWDDTDTQYF. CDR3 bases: TGTGCCAGCAGCCCCTGGGACGACACAGATACGCAGTATTTT.

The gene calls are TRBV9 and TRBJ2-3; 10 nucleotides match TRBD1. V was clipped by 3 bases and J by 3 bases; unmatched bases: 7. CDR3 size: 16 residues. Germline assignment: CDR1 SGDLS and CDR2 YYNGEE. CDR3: CASSAWTGGRTDTQYF. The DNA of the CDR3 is TGTGCCAGCAGCGCCTGGACAGGGGGAAGGACAGATACGCAGTATTTT.

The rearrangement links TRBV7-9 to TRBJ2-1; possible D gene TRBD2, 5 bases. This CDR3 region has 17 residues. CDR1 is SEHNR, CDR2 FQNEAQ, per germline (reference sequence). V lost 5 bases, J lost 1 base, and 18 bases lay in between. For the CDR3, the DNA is TGTGCCAGCAGCCCCCCCCGGGGTAGCGCTTCCTACAATGAGCAGTTCTTC. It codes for CASSPPRGSASYNEQFF.

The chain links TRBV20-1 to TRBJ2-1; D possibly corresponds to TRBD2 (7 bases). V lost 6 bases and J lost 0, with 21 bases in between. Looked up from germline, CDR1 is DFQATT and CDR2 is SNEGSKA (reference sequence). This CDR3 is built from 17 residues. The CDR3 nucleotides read TGCAGTGCGGAGGGGGGGGGACGTAGTCGCTCCTACAATGAGCAGTTCTTC. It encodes CSAEGGGRSRSYNEQFF.

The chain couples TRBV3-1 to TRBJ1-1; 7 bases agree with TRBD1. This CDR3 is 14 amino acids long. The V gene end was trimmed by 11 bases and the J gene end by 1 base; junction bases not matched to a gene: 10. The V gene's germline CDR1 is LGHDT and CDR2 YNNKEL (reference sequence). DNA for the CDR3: TGTGCCGAACTGAGGGACAGACGGAACACTGAAGCTTTCTTT. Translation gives CAELRDRRNTEAFF.

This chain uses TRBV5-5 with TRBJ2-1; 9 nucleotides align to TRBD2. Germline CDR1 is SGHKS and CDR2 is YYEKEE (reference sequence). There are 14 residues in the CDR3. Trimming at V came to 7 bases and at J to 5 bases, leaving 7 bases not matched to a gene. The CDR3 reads CASGSSGTHNEQFF. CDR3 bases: TGTGCCAGCGGATCTAGCGGGACACACAATGAGCAGTTCTTC.

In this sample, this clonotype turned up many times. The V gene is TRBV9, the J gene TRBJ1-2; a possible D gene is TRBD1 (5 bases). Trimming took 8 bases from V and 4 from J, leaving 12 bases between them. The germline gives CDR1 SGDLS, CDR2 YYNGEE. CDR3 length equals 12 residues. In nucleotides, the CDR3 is TGTGCCAGTCGAGCGGGGGTCTATGGCTACACCTTC. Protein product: CASRAGVYGYTF.

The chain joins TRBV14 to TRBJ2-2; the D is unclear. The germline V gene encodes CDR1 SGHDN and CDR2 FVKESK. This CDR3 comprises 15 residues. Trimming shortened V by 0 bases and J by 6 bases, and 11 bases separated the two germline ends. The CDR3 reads CASSQDILTAGELFF. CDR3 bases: TGTGCCAGCAGCCAAGATATACTTACTGCCGGGGAGCTGTTTTTT.

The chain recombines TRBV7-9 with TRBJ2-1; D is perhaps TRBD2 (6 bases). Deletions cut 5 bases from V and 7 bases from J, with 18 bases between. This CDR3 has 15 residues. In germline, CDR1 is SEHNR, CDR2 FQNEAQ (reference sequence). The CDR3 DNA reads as TGTGCCAGCAGCCACCCCGGGACTCCCTCAAATGAGCAGTTCTTC. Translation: CASSHPGTPSNEQFF.